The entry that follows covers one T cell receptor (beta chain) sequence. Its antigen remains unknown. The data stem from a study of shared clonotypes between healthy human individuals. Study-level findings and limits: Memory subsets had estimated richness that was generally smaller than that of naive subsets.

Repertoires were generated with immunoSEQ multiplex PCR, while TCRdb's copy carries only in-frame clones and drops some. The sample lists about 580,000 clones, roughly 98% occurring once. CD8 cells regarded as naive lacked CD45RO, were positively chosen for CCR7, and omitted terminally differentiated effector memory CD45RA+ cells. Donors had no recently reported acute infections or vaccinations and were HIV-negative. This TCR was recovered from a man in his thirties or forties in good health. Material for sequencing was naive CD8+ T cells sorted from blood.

Here the CDR3 reads CASSFIGGQTYEQYF. DNA for the CDR3: TGTGCCAGCAGTTTCATAGGGGGACAGACCTACGAGCAGTACTTC. The gene calls are TRBV27 and TRBJ2-7; 7 bases are shared with TRBD1. V gave up 3 bases and J gave up 2 bases; unmatched junction bases: 7. The CDR3 has 15 residues. The germline V gene encodes CDR1 MNHEY and CDR2 SMNVEV (reference sequence).